These T cell receptor beta chains were read from a single sample in a study of identifying expanded T cells in peripheral blood. Some clones are missing from TCRdb's copy, which holds only in-frame ones; the method was immunoSEQ multiplex PCR. Of more than 80,000 clones listed, around 89% are singletons. The sample taken for sequencing was blood. The receptors were gathered from a person between 18 and 70 years old in good health. Each CDR3 is given with its conserved first and last residue. Each record gives: clone size, J gene, V gene, D gene, CDR3 protein. A D gene is named only where the DNA matches it firmly. Some rows mark clone size as missing; the rest say once, few, many or name a class of expanded clone.

size: -; J: TRBJ2-3; V: TRBV4-3; D: TRBD2; CDR3: CASSQDASGHTDTQYF
size: -; J: TRBJ1-5; V: TRBV28; D: -; CDR3: CASSSSRGALNQPQHF
size: few; J: TRBJ1-2; V: TRBV6-5; D: TRBD1; CDR3: CASSYSAGQGNYGYTF
size: -; J: TRBJ2-3; V: TRBV7-2; D: TRBD2; CDR3: CASSTGLATVTQYF
size: few; J: TRBJ1-1; V: TRBV2; D: -; CDR3: CASSEGGGFTEAFF
size: -; J: TRBJ2-5; V: TRBV6-1; D: TRBD1; CDR3: CASSLGTAQETQYF
size: -; J: TRBJ1-1; V: TRBV7-8; D: -; CDR3: CASSPTGGRNTEAFF
size: -; J: TRBJ2-5; V: TRBV15; D: -; CDR3: CATSRGHSRAGEETQYF
size: -; J: TRBJ2-7; V: TRBV2; D: TRBD1; CDR3: CASIQTGGFIEQYF
size: -; J: TRBJ2-2; V: TRBV30; D: TRBD2; CDR3: CAWKGGPSTGELFF
size: -; J: TRBJ1-4; V: TRBV10-3; D: TRBD1; CDR3: CAGRQGHNEKLFF
size: -; J: TRBJ2-7; V: TRBV23-1; D: TRBD1; CDR3: CASSKRDRAYEQYF
size: -; J: TRBJ2-7; V: TRBV13; D: TRBD1; CDR3: CASSDYRGAPYEQYF
size: -; J: TRBJ2-1; V: TRBV18; D: -; CDR3: CASSREIGGSSYNEQFF
size: once; J: TRBJ1-5; V: TRBV19; D: TRBD1; CDR3: CASSRGQPNQPQHF
size: once; J: TRBJ1-2; V: TRBV30; D: -; CDR3: CAWSMADGYTF
size: -; J: TRBJ1-2; V: TRBV4-2; D: -; CDR3: CASSQDTSSGGGYTF
size: -; J: TRBJ2-1; V: TRBV27; D: TRBD2; CDR3: CASSPLLAGAYNEQFF
size: -; J: TRBJ2-7; V: TRBV2; D: -; CDR3: CASSDRASGGHQQYF
size: -; J: TRBJ2-3; V: TRBV1; D: -; CDR3: CTSSPEFWGGRDTQYF
size: few; J: TRBJ2-5; V: TRBV9; D: -; CDR3: CASSVAGDSRGTQYF
size: -; J: TRBJ2-5; V: TRBV7-9; D: TRBD2; CDR3: CASSSLAGRETQYF
size: -; J: TRBJ1-1; V: TRBV28; D: -; CDR3: CASRRDYRAPESNTEAFF
size: once; J: TRBJ2-7; V: TRBV5-1; D: TRBD1; CDR3: CASSLRPGTAYEQYF
size: -; J: TRBJ1-3; V: TRBV19; D: -; CDR3: CASSPGQSSGNTIYF
size: -; J: TRBJ2-7; V: TRBV11-3; D: -; CDR3: CASSLRGHNGAYEQYF
size: -; J: TRBJ2-5; V: TRBV6-1; D: -; CDR3: CASRDPGQYF
size: -; J: TRBJ2-2; V: TRBV6-4; D: TRBD2; CDR3: CASSRDYDTGELFF
size: -; J: TRBJ2-3; V: TRBV27; D: TRBD1; CDR3: CASSFRRDRADTQYF
size: -; J: TRBJ2-1; V: TRBV10-3; D: -; CDR3: CAISGAINEQFF
size: -; J: TRBJ2-5; V: TRBV6-4; D: TRBD2; CDR3: CASSDSPGGGWETQYF
size: -; J: TRBJ2-1; V: TRBV5-5; D: -; CDR3: CASSQSRGTPSHNEQFF
size: -; J: TRBJ2-7; V: TRBV7-2; D: TRBD2; CDR3: CASSLAGTSFLVDYEQYF